This paragraph reports one T cell receptor beta chain. The target antigen is unknown. MiXCR, applied by TCRdb to the 5' RACE reads, yields one record per CDR3 protein. Of hundreds of thousands of distinct CDR3 sequences in the sample, roughly 22% were seen once. This sample stems from a study of T-cell memory formation after mild COVID-19. Study-level findings and limits: Of the contracting clones, CD4+ ones lay mainly in CM and EM, and CD8+ ones in EMRA. Confirmation of SARS-CoV-2 specificity was lacking for second-wave clones peaking day 37.

The germline V and J ends were trimmed by 3 bases and 2 bases, with 11 bases remaining between them. There are 14 residues in the CDR3. Germline V CDR1 and CDR2: PRHDT, FYEKMQ (reference sequence). The chain couples TRBV13 to TRBJ2-7, with D unresolved. Sequenced input: PBMCs or a T cell subset sorted from them (not recorded which). The sequence was obtained from an adult woman who had mild COVID-19 (a few samples of this study predate the infection). Cell type and time point are not known. In DNA form, the CDR3 reads TGTGCCAGCAGCTTCCGGCAGCCTCCCTACGAGCAGTACTTC. This gives the protein CASSFRQPPYEQYF.